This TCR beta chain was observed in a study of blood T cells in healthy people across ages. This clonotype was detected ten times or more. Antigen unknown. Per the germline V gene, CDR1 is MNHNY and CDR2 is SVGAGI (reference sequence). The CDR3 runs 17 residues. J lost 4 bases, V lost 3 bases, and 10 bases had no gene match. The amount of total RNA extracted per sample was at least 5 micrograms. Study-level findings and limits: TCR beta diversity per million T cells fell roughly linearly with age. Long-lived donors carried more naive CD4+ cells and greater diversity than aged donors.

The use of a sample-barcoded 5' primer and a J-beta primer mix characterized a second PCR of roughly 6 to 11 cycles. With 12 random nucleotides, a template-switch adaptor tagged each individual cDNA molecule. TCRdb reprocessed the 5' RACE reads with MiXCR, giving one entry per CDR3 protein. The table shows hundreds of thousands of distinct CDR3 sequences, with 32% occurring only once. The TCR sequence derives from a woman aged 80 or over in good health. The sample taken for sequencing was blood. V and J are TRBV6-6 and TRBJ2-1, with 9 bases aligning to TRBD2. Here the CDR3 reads CASSYSPTSGLYNEQFF. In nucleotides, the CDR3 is TGTGCCAGCAGTTATTCCCCGACTAGCGGTCTATACAATGAGCAGTTCTTC.